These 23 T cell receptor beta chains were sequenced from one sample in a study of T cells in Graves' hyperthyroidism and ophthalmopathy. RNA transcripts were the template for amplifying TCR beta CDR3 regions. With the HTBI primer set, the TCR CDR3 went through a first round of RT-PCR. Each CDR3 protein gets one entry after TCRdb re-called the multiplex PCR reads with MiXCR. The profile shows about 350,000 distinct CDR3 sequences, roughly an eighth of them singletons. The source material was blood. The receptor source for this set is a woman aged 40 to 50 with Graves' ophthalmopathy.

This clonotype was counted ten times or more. CDR3: CASSQRGTYEQYF. CDR3 DNA sequence: TGTGCCAGCAGCCAACGAGGGACCTACGAGCAGTACTTC. The chain is built from TRBV3-1 and TRBJ2-7; TRBD2 might be the D (5 bases). V shed 2 bases and J shed 2 bases, with 7 bases lying between them. The length of the CDR3 is 13 residues. CDR1 is LGHDT, CDR2 YNNKEL, per germline (reference sequence).

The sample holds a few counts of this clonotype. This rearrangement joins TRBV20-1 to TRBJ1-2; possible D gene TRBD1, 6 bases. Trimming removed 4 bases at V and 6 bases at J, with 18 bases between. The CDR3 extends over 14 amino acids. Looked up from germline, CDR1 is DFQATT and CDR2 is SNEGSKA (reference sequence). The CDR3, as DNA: TGCAGTGCTAACGGGGGCCTTTACTTCGATGGCTACACCTTC. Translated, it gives CSANGGLYFDGYTF.

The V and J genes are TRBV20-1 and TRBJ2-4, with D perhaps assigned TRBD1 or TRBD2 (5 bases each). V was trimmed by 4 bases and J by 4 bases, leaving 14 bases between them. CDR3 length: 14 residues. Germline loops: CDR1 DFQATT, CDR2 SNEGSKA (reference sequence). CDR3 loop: CSAMTGRIKNIQYF. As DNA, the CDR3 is TGCAGTGCTATGACGGGACGGATAAAAAACATTCAGTACTTC.

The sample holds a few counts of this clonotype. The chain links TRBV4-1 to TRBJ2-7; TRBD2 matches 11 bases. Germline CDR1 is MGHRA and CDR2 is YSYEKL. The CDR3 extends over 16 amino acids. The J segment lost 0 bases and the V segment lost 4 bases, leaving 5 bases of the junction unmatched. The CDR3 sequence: CASSRPGTSGSYEQYF. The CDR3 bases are TGCGCCAGCAGCCGCCCCGGGACTAGCGGCTCCTACGAGCAGTACTTC.

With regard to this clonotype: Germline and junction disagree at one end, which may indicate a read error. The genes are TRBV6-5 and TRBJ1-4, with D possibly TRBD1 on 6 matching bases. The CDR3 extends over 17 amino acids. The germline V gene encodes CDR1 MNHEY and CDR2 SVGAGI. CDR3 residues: CASSYSYNRVTNEKLLF. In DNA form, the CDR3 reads TGTGCCAGCAGTTACTCCTATAACAGGGTTACAAATGAAAAACTGCTTTTT.

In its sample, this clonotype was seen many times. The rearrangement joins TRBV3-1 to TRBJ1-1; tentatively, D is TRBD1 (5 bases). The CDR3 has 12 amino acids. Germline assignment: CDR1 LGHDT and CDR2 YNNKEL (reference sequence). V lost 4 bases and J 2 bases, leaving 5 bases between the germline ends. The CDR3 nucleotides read TGTGCCAGCAGCCGGGACAACACTGAAGCTTTCTTT. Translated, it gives CASSRDNTEAFF.

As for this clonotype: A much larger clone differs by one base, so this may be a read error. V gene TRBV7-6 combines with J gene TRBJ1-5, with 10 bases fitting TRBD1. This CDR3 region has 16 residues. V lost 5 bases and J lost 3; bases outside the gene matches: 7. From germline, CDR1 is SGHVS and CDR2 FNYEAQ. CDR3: CASSATGTGDNQPQHF. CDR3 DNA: TGTGCCAGCAGCGCGACCGGGACAGGGGACAATCAGCCCCAGCATTTT. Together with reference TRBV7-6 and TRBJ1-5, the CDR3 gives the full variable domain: GAGVSQSPRYKVTKRGQDVALRCDPISGHVSLYWYRQALGQGPEFLTYFNYEAQQDKSGLPNDRFSAERPEGSISTLTIQRTEQRDSAMYRCASSATGTGDNQPQHFGDGTRLSIL.

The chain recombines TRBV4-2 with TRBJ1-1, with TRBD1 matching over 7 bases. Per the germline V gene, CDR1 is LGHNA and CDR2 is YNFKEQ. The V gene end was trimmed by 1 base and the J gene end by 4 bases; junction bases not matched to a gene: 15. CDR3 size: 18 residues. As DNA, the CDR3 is TGTGCCAGCAGCCAAGTGAGCCGGCGACAGGGAGAAGGCACTGAAGCTTTCTTT. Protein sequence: CASSQVSRRQGEGTEAFF.

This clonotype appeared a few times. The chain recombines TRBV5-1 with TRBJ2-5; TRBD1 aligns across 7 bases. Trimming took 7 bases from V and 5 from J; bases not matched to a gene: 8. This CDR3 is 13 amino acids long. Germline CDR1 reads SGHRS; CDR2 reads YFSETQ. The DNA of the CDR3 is TGCGCCAGCTCGGACAGGCCGGGGGAGACCCAGTACTTC. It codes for CASSDRPGETQYF.

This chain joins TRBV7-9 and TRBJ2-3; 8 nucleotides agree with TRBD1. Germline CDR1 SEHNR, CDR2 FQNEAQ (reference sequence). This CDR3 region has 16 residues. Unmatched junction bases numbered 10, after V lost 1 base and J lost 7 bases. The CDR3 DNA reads TGTGCCAGCAGCTTAGGGCAGGGGGCCTCCGGGCATACGCAGTATTTT. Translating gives CASSLGQGASGHTQYF.

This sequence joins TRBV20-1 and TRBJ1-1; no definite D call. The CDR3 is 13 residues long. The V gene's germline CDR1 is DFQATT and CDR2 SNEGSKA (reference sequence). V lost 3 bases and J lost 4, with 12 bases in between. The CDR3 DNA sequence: TGCAGTGCTAGGAAGGACCGCCGCACTGAAGCTTTCTTT. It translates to CSARKDRRTEAFF.

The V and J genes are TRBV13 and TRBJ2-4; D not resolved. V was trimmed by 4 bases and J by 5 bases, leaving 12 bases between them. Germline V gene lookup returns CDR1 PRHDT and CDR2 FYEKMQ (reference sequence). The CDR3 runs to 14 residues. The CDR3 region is CASSSRNTENIQYF. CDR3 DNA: TGTGCCAGCAGCTCCCGAAACACCGAAAACATTCAGTACTTC.

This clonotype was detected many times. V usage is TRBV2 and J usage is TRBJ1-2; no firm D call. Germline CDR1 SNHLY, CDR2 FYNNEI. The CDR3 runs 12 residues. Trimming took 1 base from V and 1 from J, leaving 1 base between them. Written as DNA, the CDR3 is TGTGCCAGCAGTGAAGATAACTATGGCTACACCTTC. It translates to CASSEDNYGYTF.

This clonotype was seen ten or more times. DNA of the CDR3: TGTGCCAGCAGCTTGGACAGGGGTGGGACTGAAGCTTTCTTT. It specifies CASSLDRGGTEAFF. The rearrangement links TRBV5-6 to TRBJ1-1; 7 bases agree with TRBD1. V trimming: 0 bases; J trimming: 5 bases; junction bases outside the gene matches: 4. The CDR3 covers 14 residues. Germline V gene data show CDR1 as SGHDT and CDR2 as YYEEEE.

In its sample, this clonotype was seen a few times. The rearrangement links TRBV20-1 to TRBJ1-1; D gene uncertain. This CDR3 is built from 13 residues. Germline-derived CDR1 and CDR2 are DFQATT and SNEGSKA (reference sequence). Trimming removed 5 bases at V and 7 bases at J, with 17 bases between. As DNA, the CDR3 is TGCAGTGCTGGGCGAGACGGAACAGTTGAAGCTTTCTTT. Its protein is CSAGRDGTVEAFF.

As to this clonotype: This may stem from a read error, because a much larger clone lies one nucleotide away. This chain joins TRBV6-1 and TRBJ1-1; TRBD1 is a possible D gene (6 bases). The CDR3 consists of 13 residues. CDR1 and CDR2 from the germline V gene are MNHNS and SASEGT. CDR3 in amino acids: CVSARVTGTEAFF. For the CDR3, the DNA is TGTGTCAGCGCACGAGTGACCGGGACAGAAGCTTTCTTT.

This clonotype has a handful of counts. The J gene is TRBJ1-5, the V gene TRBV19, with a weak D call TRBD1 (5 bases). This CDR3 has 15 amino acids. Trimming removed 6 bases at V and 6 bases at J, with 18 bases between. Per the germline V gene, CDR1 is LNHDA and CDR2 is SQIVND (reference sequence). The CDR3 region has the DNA TGTGCCAGTAGCCCGCCGACAGACTTAGCTCAGCCCCAGCATTTT. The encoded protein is CASSPPTDLAQPQHF.

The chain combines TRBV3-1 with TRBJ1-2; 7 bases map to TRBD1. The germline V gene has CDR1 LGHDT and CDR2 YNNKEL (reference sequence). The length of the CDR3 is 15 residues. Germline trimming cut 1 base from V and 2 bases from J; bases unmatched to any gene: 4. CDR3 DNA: TGTGCCAGCAGCCAAGTTATGACAGGGAACTATGGCTACACCTTC. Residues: CASSQVMTGNYGYTF.

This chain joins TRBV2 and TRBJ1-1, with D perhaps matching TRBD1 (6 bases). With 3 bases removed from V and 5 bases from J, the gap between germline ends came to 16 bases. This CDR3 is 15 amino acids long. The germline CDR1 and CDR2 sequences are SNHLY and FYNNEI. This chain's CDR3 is CASSDARGRGTEAFF. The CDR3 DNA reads TGTGCCAGCAGTGATGCCAGGGGTAGAGGGACTGAAGCTTTCTTT.

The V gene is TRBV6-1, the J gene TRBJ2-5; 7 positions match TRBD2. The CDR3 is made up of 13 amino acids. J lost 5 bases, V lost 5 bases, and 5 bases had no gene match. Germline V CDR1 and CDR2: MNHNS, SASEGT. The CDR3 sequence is CASSRAGRETQYF. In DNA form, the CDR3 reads TGTGCCAGCAGTCGAGCGGGGAGGGAGACCCAGTACTTC.

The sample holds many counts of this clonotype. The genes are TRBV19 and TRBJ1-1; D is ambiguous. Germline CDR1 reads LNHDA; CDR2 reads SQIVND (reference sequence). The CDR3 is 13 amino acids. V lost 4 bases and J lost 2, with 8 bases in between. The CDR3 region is CASSSARNTEAFF. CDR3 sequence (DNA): TGTGCCAGTAGTAGTGCGAGAAACACTGAAGCTTTCTTT.

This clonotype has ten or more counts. The CDR3 sequence is CASSLGSQYNEQFF. In DNA, the CDR3 is TGTGCCAGCAGTTTAGGAAGCCAGTACAATGAGCAGTTCTTC. The chain is built from TRBV12-3 or TRBV12-4 and TRBJ2-1; no firm D call. There are 14 residues in the CDR3. V was cut by 1 base and J by 4 bases, with 8 bases left in between.

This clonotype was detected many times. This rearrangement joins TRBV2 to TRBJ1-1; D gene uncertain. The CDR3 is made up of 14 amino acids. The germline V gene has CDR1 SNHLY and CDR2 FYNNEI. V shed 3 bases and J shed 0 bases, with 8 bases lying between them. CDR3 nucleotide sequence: TGTGCCAGCAGTGAGGTCAGCTTGAACACTGAAGCTTTCTTT. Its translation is CASSEVSLNTEAFF. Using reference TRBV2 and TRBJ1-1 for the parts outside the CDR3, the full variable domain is EPEVTQTPSHQVTQMGQEVILRCVPISNHLYFYWYRQILGQKVEFLVSFYNNEISEKSEIFDDQFSVERPDGSNFTLKIRSTKLEDSAMYFCASSEVSLNTEAFFGQGTRLTVV.